This T cell receptor beta chain was sequenced for a study of T cell clonotyping in hematopoietic cell transplantation. Study-level background: Recipients' pretransplant samples followed cytoreduction. Study outcomes and limitations: Recipient TCR diversity dropped after transplant; expanded clonotypes rose from day 30 to 180. At the given depth, recipient repertoires were over 95% de novo clonotypes.

Sequenced by immunoSEQ multiplex PCR; TCRdb stores in-frame clones only, minus some. The sample lists 20,000 to 30,000 clones, 75% to 85% occurring once. The CDR3 loop spans 14 amino acids. Germline CDR1 and CDR2: MGHDK and SYGVNS. V dropped 4 bases and J dropped 7 bases, with 16 bases sitting between them. Stated time point: recipient sample about 28 days before transplant, after cytoreduction. Blood collection times were about day -28 and days 30, 100, 180 posttransplant. This clone counts as large. Its antigen is unknown. Material: peripheral blood mononuclear cells, obtained before stem cell transplant. The sequence was obtained from an older woman with acute myeloid leukemia. Some clones in this sample may be carry-over from other donors' samples. The chain recombines TRBV25-1 with TRBJ1-1, with D hard to call. CDR3 sequence: CASSGTRESDEAFF. The CDR3 nucleotides read TGTGCCAGCAGTGGGACGAGGGAGAGTGATGAAGCTTTCTTT. The full variable domain, in which reference TRBV25-1 and TRBJ1-1 provide the parts outside the CDR3, is EADIYQTPRYLVIGTGKKITLECSQTMGHDKMYWYQQDPGMELHLIHYSYGVNSTEKGDLSSESTVSRIRTEHFPLTLESARPSHTSQYLCASSGTRESDEAFFGQGTRLTVV.